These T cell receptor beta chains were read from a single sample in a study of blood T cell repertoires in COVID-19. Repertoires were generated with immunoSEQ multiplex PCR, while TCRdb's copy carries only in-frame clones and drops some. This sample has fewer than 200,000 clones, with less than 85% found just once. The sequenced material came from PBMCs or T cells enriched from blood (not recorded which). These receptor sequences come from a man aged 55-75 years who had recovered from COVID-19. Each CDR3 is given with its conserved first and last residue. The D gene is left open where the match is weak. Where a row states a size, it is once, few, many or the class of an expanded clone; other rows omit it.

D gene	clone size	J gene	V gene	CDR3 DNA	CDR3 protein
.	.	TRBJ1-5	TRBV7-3	TGTGCCAGCAGCCCAACGGGTAATCAGCCCCAGCATTTT	CASSPTGNQPQHF
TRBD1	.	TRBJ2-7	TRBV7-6	TGTGCCAGCAGCTACTCCGGGACAGGATCCTACGAGCAGTACTTC	CASSYSGTGSYEQYF
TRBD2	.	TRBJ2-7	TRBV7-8	TGTGCCAGCAGCCGGACTAGCGAGGCTTCCTACGAGCAGTACTTC	CASSRTSEASYEQYF
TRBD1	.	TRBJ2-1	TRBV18	TGTGCCAGCTCACCTATTCGTAAGCACAGGGGGCTTCCCGACAATGAGCAGTTCTTC	CASSPIRKHRGLPDNEQFF
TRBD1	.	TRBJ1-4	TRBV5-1	TGCGCCAGCGGAGGGGGCGCGATGGGGGATGAAAAACTGTTTTTT	CASGGGAMGDEKLFF
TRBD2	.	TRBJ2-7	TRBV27	TGTGCCAGCAGTCGCCTGGCGGGGGGGAGCTCCTACGAGCAGTACTTC	CASSRLAGGSSYEQYF
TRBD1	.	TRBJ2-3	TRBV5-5	TGTGCCAGCAGCCATTATACTAGGGACAGGGTGATCACAGATACGCAGTATTTT	CASSHYTRDRVITDTQYF
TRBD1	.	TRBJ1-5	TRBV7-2	TGTGCCAGCAGCCGTTCCGGGACAGGGGTTAATCAGCCCCAGCATTTT	CASSRSGTGVNQPQHF
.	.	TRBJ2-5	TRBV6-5	TGTGCCAGCAGGTCGCAAGAGACCCAGTACTTC	CASRSQETQYF
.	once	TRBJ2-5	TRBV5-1	TGCGCCAGCAGCTTGGCTGTTGGTTCGGGGGTACAAGAGACCCAGTACTTC	CASSLAVGSGVQETQYF
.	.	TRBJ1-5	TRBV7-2	TGTGCCAGCAGCTTAGCGGGGACTGCTAATAGCAATCAGCCCCAGCATTTT	CASSLAGTANSNQPQHF
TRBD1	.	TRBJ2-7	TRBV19	TGTGCCAGTAGTACGGACAGGGCGAACGAGCAGTACTTC	CASSTDRANEQYF
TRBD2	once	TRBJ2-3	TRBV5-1	TGCGCCAGCAGCTTGGATAGCGGGGGCGCAGATACGCAGTATTTT	CASSLDSGGADTQYF
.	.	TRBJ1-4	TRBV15	TGTGCCACCAGCAGGCTACAGGGAGATACTGAAAAACTGTTTTTT	CATSRLQGDTEKLFF
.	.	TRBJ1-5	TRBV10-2	TGCGCCAGCAGTGAGTCGGGAGGGGGCAATCAGCCCCAGCATTTT	CASSESGGGNQPQHF
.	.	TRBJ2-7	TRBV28	TGTGCCAGCAGACTTGGAGGGGGCGAGTCCTACGAGCAGTACTTC	CASRLGGGESYEQYF
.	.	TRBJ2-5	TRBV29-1	TGCAGCGTGGGGCGTAGAGAGACCCAGTACTTC	CSVGRRETQYF
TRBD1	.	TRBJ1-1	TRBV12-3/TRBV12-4	TGTGCCAGCAGTTCAAGACAGGGAGGTGAAGCTTTCTTT	CASSSRQGGEAFF
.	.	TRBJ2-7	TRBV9	TGTGCCAGCAGCGTAGAACAGGGACCTTACGAGCAGTACTTC	CASSVEQGPYEQYF
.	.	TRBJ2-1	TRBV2	TGTGCCAGCAGTGAGGCTAGGAGCCTGAATGAGCAGTTCTTC	CASSEARSLNEQFF
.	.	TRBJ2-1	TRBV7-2	TGTGCCAGCAGCTTACCACAGATCAATGAGCAGTTCTTC	CASSLPQINEQFF
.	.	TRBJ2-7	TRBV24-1	TGTGCCACCAGTGACCCGTCAGGGTCCTACGAGCAGTACTTC	CATSDPSGSYEQYF
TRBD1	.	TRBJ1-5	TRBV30	TGTGCCTGGAGTGAAGGGGGCCCCAATCAGCCCCAGCATTTT	CAWSEGGPNQPQHF
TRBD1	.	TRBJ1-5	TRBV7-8	TGTGCCAGCAGCTTAGTCGACAGGGGCCCGACTCAGCCCCAGCATTTT	CASSLVDRGPTQPQHF
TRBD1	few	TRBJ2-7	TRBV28	TGTGCCAGCAGTTTACAGGGGGACAGGGGGCGCAGGGACGAGCAGTACTTC	CASSLQGDRGRRDEQYF
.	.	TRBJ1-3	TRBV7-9	TGTGCCAGCAGCTTTGGCCAGGGGTCTGGAAACACCATATATTTT	CASSFGQGSGNTIYF
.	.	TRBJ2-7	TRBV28	TGTGCCAGCATTCCCCTGGTGGGGGGAGCCTACGAGCAGTACTTC	CASIPLVGGAYEQYF
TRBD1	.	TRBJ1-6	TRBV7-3	TGTGCCAGCAGCCAAGGGGGCGCCGGGTCACCCCTCCACTTT	CASSQGGAGSPLHF
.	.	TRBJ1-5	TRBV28	TGTGCCAGCAGTTTCGGGGGAAACAATCAGCCCCAGCATTTT	CASSFGGNNQPQHF
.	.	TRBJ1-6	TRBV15	TGTGCCACCAGCAGAGACACCGGTAATAATTCACCCCTCCACTTT	CATSRDTGNNSPLHF
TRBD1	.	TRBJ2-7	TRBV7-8	TGTGCCAGCAGCTTAGTTGCCGGGACAGGGGGCTACGAGCAGTACTTC	CASSLVAGTGGYEQYF
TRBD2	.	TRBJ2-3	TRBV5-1	TGCGCCAGCAGCCCCAGACTAGCGGGGGAAATAACAGATACGCAGTATTTT	CASSPRLAGEITDTQYF
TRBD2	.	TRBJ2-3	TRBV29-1	TGCAGCGTTCCGCGGAGCGGGAGGGCCGATACGCAGTATTTT	CSVPRSGRADTQYF
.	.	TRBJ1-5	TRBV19	TGTGCCAGTAGTATCAGAGGGAACCAGCCCCAGCATTTT	CASSIRGNQPQHF
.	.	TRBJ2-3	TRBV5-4	TGTGCCAGCAGCTTTGGACAGAACACAGATACGCAGTATTTT	CASSFGQNTDTQYF
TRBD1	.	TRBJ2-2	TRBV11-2	TGTGCCAGCAGCTTTCCAGGGGGCGTAGGCGGGGAGCTGTTTTTT	CASSFPGGVGGELFF
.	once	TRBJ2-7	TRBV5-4	TGTGCCAGCAGCTTGGTTTATAGAGGTACCTACGAGCAGTACTTC	CASSLVYRGTYEQYF
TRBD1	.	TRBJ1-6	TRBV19	TGTGCCAGTACCTTGGGACAGGGTATTTCACCCCTCCACTTT	CASTLGQGISPLHF
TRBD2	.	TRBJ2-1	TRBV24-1	TGTGCCACCAGTGGAAGACTAGCGGGGGAGGATGAGCAGTTCTTC	CATSGRLAGEDEQFF
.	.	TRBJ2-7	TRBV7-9	TGTGCCAGCACCTCTAATTACGAGCAGTACTTC	CASTSNYEQYF
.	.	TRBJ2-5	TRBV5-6	TGTGCCAGCAGCTTGGAGTGGACTAGCGGGACAGGGGGAGAGACCCAGTACTTC	CASSLEWTSGTGGETQYF
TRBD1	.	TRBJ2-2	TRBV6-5	TGTGCCAGCAGACACAGGGGGCTGACCGGGGAGCTGTTTTTT	CASRHRGLTGELFF
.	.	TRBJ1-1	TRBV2	TGTGCCAGCTCAGGGTACTTCACAGGGAACACTGAAGCTTTCTTT	CASSGYFTGNTEAFF
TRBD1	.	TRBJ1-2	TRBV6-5	TGTGCCAGCAGTCCCCGGGACAGGGGTGGCTACACCTTC	CASSPRDRGGYTF
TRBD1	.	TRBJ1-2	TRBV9	TGTGCCAGCAGCGTCACAGGGGGCGCGAGCTATGGCTACACCTTC	CASSVTGGASYGYTF
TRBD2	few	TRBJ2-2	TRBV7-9	TGTGCCAGCAGAGGACTAGCGGGTTTAACCGGGGAGCTGTTTTTT	CASRGLAGLTGELFF
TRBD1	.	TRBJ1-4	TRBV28	TGTGCCAGCAGTTTACATGGGACAGGGGCCGAAAAACTGTTTTTT	CASSLHGTGAEKLFF
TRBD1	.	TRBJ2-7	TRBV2	TGTGCCAGCAGTCCGGGACAGCAATCTTACGAGCAGTACTTC	CASSPGQQSYEQYF
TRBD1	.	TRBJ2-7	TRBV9	TGTGCCAGCAACCTCGGGACAGGGGTTCACGAGCAGTACTTC	CASNLGTGVHEQYF
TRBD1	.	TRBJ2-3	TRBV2	TGTGCCAGCACCGACAGGGGAGCCACAGATACGCAGTATTTT	CASTDRGATDTQYF
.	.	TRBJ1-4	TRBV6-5	TGTGCCAGCAGTAACCGGGGGGTTAATGAAAAACTGTTTTTT	CASSNRGVNEKLFF
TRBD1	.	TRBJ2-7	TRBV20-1	TGCAGTGCTAGTAGATATTTAGGACAGGGGGCCGAGGAGCAGTACTTC	CSASRYLGQGAEEQYF
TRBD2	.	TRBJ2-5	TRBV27	TGTGCCAGCAGTTTATCCAGGGGCGGGGGGGAGACCCAGTACTTC	CASSLSRGGGETQYF
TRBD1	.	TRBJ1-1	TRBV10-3	TGTGCCATCAGTGAGTTAGGGGGCGCGGTCACTGAAGCTTTCTTT	CAISELGGAVTEAFF
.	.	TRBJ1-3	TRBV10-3	TGTGCCACGCGACAGGCCTCGAGCTCTGGAAACACCATATATTTT	CATRQASSSGNTIYF